This is a list of T cell receptor beta chains from one sample in a study of cytotoxic CD8 clonotypes in ibrutinib-treated CLL. Data came from immunoSEQ multiplex PCR; TCRdb stores just in-frame clones and leaves some out. The profile shows about 25,000 clones, approximately 85% of them singletons. Source: PBMCs, taken after 24 months of ibrutinib treatment. Receptors were obtained from a human donor with chronic lymphocytic leukemia. Both conserved end residues are part of each CDR3. The D gene is left open where the match is weak. Clone size is not always given. Where it is, it says once, few, many or a class for expanded clones.

V	size	J	D	DNA	CDR3
TRBV15	-	TRBJ2-1	TRBD2	TGTGCCACCAGCCCCAGCGGGGGCCCATCCTACAATGAGCAGTTCTTC	CATSPSGGPSYNEQFF
TRBV19	-	TRBJ2-4	-	TGTGCCAGTAATTCCGGGCCTGGACCAGTTCAGTACTTC	CASNSGPGPVQYF
TRBV28	-	TRBJ1-2	TRBD1	TGTGCCAGCCGGCTTCTGACAGGGTCTGGCTACACCTTC	CASRLLTGSGYTF
TRBV5-6	-	TRBJ2-7	-	TGTGCCAGCAGCTTGGGTACTAGCTCCTACGAGCAGTACTTC	CASSLGTSSYEQYF
TRBV7-3	-	TRBJ2-3	TRBD2	TGTGCCAGCGGCCTAGCGGGGGGGACCGCAGATACGCAGTATTTT	CASGLAGGTADTQYF
TRBV7-2	-	TRBJ2-7	TRBD1	TGTGCCAGCAGCTCTGGGACAGGGGGCGCGGAGCAGTACTTC	CASSSGTGGAEQYF
TRBV6-4	-	TRBJ2-3	-	TGTGCCAGCAGTGACTCCTCAGACACAGATACGCAGTATTTT	CASSDSSDTDTQYF
TRBV5-6	-	TRBJ1-6	-	TGTGCCAGCAGCTCCGGGGGGAGCTCCTATAATTCACCCCTCCACTTT	CASSSGGSSYNSPLHF
TRBV4-2	-	TRBJ2-7	-	TGTGCCAGCAGCCAAGAGATAAGTGACAGAGGCTCCTACGAGCAGTACTTC	CASSQEISDRGSYEQYF
TRBV7-8	-	TRBJ2-3	-	TGTGCCAGCAGCTTAGCGGGGGGGCCGTCAGATACGCAGTATTTT	CASSLAGGPSDTQYF
TRBV27	-	TRBJ2-1	-	TGTGCCAGCAGTTTTGGGAAATGGAATGAGCAGTTCTTC	CASSFGKWNEQFF
TRBV7-2	-	TRBJ2-2	TRBD1	TGTGCCAGCAGCTTAGTGACAGGGAGCACCGGGGAGCTGTTTTTT	CASSLVTGSTGELFF
TRBV7-3	-	TRBJ2-7	TRBD1	TGTGCCAGCAAAAAGGACAGGGGTTCCTACGAGCAGTACTTC	CASKKDRGSYEQYF
TRBV6-6	-	TRBJ2-7	TRBD1	TGTGCCGGAAAGGGACAGAACTCCTACGAGCAGTACTTC	CAGKGQNSYEQYF
TRBV7-8	-	TRBJ2-7	-	TGTGCCAGCAGCCCGCCCCTGACAGTAACCTACGAGCAGTACTTC	CASSPPLTVTYEQYF
TRBV5-1	-	TRBJ2-1	-	TGCGCCAGCAGGGGGGCCTCCTACAATGAGCAGTTCTTC	CASRGASYNEQFF
TRBV5-1	-	TRBJ1-1	TRBD1	TGCGCCAGCAGCTCACGACAGGGAGGCATGAACACTGAAGCTTTCTTT	CASSSRQGGMNTEAFF
TRBV7-8	-	TRBJ2-5	-	TGTGCCAGCAGCCTAGGCGCGTACCAAGAGACCCAGTACTTC	CASSLGAYQETQYF
TRBV6-6	once	TRBJ2-5	TRBD2	TGTGCCAGCAGTTTCGCGACTAGCGGGGGGTTGGAGACCCAGTACTTC	CASSFATSGGLETQYF
TRBV29-1	-	TRBJ2-7	-	TGCAGCGTTGATGAAGGGTTCTTTGGGGGGGAGCAGTACTTC	CSVDEGFFGGEQYF
TRBV10-3	-	TRBJ1-3	TRBD1	TGTGCCATCAGTAACGGACAGGAGTCGGCTGGAAACACCATATATTTT	CAISNGQESAGNTIYF
TRBV6-5	-	TRBJ1-2	-	TGTGCCAGCAGTCTATGGACAGCGGGAGGCACCTTC	CASSLWTAGGTF
TRBV4-1	-	TRBJ2-3	-	TGCGCCAGCAGCCTGCTCCGGGGGCCAGATACGCAGTATTTT	CASSLLRGPDTQYF
TRBV25-1	-	TRBJ2-2	-	TGTACCAGCAGTGGGACATTCACCGGGGAGCTGTTTTTT	CTSSGTFTGELFF
TRBV7-7	-	TRBJ2-2	-	TGTGCTAGCAGCTTTGGGGACACCGGGGAGCTGTTTTTT	CASSFGDTGELFF
TRBV5-1	-	TRBJ1-3	-	TGCGCCAGCAAACCGACAGGCTCTGGAAACACCATATATTTT	CASKPTGSGNTIYF
TRBV11-2	-	TRBJ1-6	-	TGTGCCAGCAGCTTAGCCGGCGGACATAATTCACCCCTCCACTTT	CASSLAGGHNSPLHF
TRBV10-1	-	TRBJ1-5	TRBD1	TGCGCCAGCCCTAAAAGGACAGGTGAGAATAGCAATCAGCCCCAGCATTTT	CASPKRTGENSNQPQHF
TRBV5-6	-	TRBJ1-2	-	TGTGCCAGCAGCGCGACAGGCTATGGCTACACCTTC	CASSATGYGYTF
TRBV27	-	TRBJ1-6	-	TGTGCTAGCAGTAGACCGGGACGGTTGACTTCACCCCTCCACTTT	CASSRPGRLTSPLHF
TRBV7-9	-	TRBJ1-1	-	TGTGCCAGCAGCTTAAGTCCTCGGGACAACACTGAAGCTTTCTTT	CASSLSPRDNTEAFF
TRBV5-1	-	TRBJ1-1	TRBD1	TGCGCCAGCAGCTTGACAGGGGTTGGCACTGAAGCTTTCTTT	CASSLTGVGTEAFF
TRBV5-4	-	TRBJ1-6	TRBD1	TGTGCCAGCAGTCGGACAGGGGACTCACCCCTCCACTTT	CASSRTGDSPLHF
TRBV6-5	-	TRBJ2-7	-	TGTGCCAGCAGCAGGACTTCTTACGAGCAGTACTTC	CASSRTSYEQYF
TRBV9	-	TRBJ2-1	TRBD2	TGTGCCAGCAGCATCGGACATAGCGGGGGGGCTTACAATGAGCAGTTCTTC	CASSIGHSGGAYNEQFF
TRBV25-1	-	TRBJ2-1	TRBD1	TGTGCCAGCAGTGCCTCCGGGACAGGGTGGCGAGGCGAGCAGTTCTTC	CASSASGTGWRGEQFF
TRBV28	few	TRBJ2-3	-	TGTGCCAGCAGTTTTAAGAGACTTGACCGCACAGATACGCAGTATTTT	CASSFKRLDRTDTQYF
TRBV5-1	-	TRBJ1-3	-	TGCGCCAGCAGCCCTGGGACGAGCTCTGGAAACACCATATATTTT	CASSPGTSSGNTIYF
TRBV6-5	-	TRBJ2-5	-	TGTGCCAGCAGTTCGGTACAGGGATCCCAAGAGACCCAGTACTTC	CASSSVQGSQETQYF
TRBV7-9	-	TRBJ2-5	-	TGTGCCAGCAGCGACCTACTCTGGGAGACCCAGTACTTC	CASSDLLWETQYF
TRBV19	-	TRBJ1-2	-	TGTGCCAGTCTAGGAAGAAGCTATGGCTACACCTTC	CASLGRSYGYTF
TRBV7-9	-	TRBJ2-3	-	TGTGCCAGCAGCTGGTTAGTTGGTACGCAGTATTTT	CASSWLVGTQYF
TRBV5-4	-	TRBJ2-3	-	TGTGCCAGCAGCTTGGCCGAAGCAGATACGCAGTATTTT	CASSLAEADTQYF
TRBV12-5	-	TRBJ1-5	-	TGTGCTAGTGGTTTGTTTAGTGGTGGGACCCAAGGGAGATATAGCAATCAGCCCCAGCATTTT	CASGLFSGGTQGRYSNQPQHF
TRBV6-5	-	TRBJ1-5	TRBD1	TGTGCCAGCAGGGACAGGGCGGGCCACCAGCCCCAGCATTTT	CASRDRAGHQPQHF
TRBV15	-	TRBJ2-1	-	TGTGCCACCAGCAGGGATATCACGGGACTTGGGTCCTACAATGAGCAGTTCTTC	CATSRDITGLGSYNEQFF
TRBV2	-	TRBJ1-2	-	TGTGCCAGCGCCGGGCGGGGGGGTTCTGGCTATGGCTACACCTTC	CASAGRGGSGYGYTF
TRBV29-1	-	TRBJ2-1	TRBD1	TGCAGCGTGACGGACAGGGGGGCTAGGAATGAGCAGTTCTTC	CSVTDRGARNEQFF
TRBV10-3	-	TRBJ2-7	-	TGTGCCGCCGCTCAGGGGGGGAATACAGACGAGCAGTACTTC	CAAAQGGNTDEQYF
TRBV9	-	TRBJ1-6	TRBD1	TGTGCCAGCAGCTCACAGGGGAACGGGGGTTCACCCCTCCACTTT	CASSSQGNGGSPLHF
TRBV6-6	-	TRBJ2-1	-	TGTGCCAGCAGTTCCAACAATGAGCAGTTCTTC	CASSSNNEQFF
TRBV11-2	-	TRBJ2-2	TRBD1	TGTGCCAGCAACCTTTGGACAGGGCCCGGGGCCGGGGAGCTGTTTTTT	CASNLWTGPGAGELFF
TRBV5-4	-	TRBJ1-5	-	TGTGCCACCAACCTCAGCAATCAGCCCCAGCATTTT	CATNLSNQPQHF
TRBV6-5	-	TRBJ1-2	-	TGTGCCAGCAGTCACAGGGTTTTCGGGAACTATGGCTACACCTTC	CASSHRVFGNYGYTF
TRBV4-1	-	TRBJ2-1	-	TGCGCCAGCAGCCGAGTCCGGGGGACGGACGACAATGAGCAGTTCTTC	CASSRVRGTDDNEQFF
TRBV18	once	TRBJ2-1	TRBD2	TGTGCCAGCTCACTAGCGGGACTAGCTAATGAGCAGTTCTTC	CASSLAGLANEQFF
TRBV5-4	-	TRBJ1-4	-	TGTGCCAGCAGCCTGGGAGGGGAAGCTAATGAAAAACTGTTTTTT	CASSLGGEANEKLFF
TRBV9	once	TRBJ2-3	-	TGTGCCAGCAGCCCTGCGGGGGATACGCAGTATTTT	CASSPAGDTQYF
TRBV18	-	TRBJ1-1	-	TGTGCCAGCTCACCCCGGGACGGTAGCCGACCCGAAGCTTTCTTT	CASSPRDGSRPEAFF